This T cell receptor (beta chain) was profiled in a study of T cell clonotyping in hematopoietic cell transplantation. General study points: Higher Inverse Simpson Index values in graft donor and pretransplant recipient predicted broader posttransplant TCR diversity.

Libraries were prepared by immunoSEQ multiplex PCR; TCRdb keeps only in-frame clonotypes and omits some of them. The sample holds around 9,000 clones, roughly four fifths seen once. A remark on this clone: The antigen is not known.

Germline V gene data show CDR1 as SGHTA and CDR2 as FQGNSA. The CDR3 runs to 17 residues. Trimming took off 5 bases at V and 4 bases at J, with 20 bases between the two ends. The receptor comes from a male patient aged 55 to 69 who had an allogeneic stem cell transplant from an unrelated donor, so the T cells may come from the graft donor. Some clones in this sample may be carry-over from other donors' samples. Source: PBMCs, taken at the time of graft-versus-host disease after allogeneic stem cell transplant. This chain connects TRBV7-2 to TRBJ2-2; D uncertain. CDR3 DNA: TGTGCCAGCAGCCCCAAACTAAACTTGGTCATCACCGGGGAGCTGTTTTTT. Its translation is CASSPKLNLVITGELFF.